The clone carrying this T cell receptor (beta chain) was seen just once. The germline V gene encodes CDR1 MNHEY and CDR2 SMNVEV (reference sequence). The CDR3 loop spans 16 amino acids. V shed 10 bases and J 2 bases; nucleotides not matched to a gene: 14. In the authors' workflow: Amplifying reference gene primers gave estimates of nucleated cell counts. Only in-frame clones appear in the TCRdb table, and some are missing; sequencing was by immunoSEQ multiplex PCR. The V and J calls and clone size are taken from that table; D and trimming were inferred from the DNA. The profile shows around 60,000 clones, roughly 90% of them singletons. This sample is part of a study of blood T cell repertoires in COVID-19. Across the study: Italy, Spain and the United States were the sources of the convalescent and acute COVID-19 samples. Sample material is recorded as cDNA or gDNA derived from T cells, B-cell-depleted T cells, or PBMCs.

The chain recombines TRBV27 with TRBJ2-3; TRBD1 matches at 8 bases. The sequence was collected from a woman of 80 years or more with active COVID-19. The sequenced sample was peripheral blood. For the CDR3, the DNA is TGTGCCACCCCCCCCCAGGCAGGGGGCCCCACAGATACGCAGTATTTT. This encodes CATPPQAGGPTDTQYF.